This entry lists 7 T cell receptor beta chains sequenced from one sample in a study of cytomegalovirus exposure and HLA in healthy donors. In the PCR, 60 Vbeta and 13 Jbeta primers were used. Using immunoSEQ multiplex PCR, the repertoire was profiled, and TCRdb retains in-frame clones only, with some absent. The data contain some 250,000 clones, about four fifths of them singletons. The specimen sequenced was PBMCs. The receptor source for this set is a woman aged 35 to 49 in good health and CMV-seropositive.

This chain uses TRBV7-2 with TRBJ2-3; 8 bases map to TRBD1. After removal of 3 bases from V and 1 base from J, the junction contained 0 bases not matched to a gene. Germline V CDR1 and CDR2: SGHTA, FQGNSA. The CDR3 covers 14 residues. Here the CDR3 reads CASSLTGGTDTQYF. Here the CDR3 DNA reads TGTGCCAGCAGCTTGACAGGGGGCACAGATACGCAGTATTTT.

The chain couples TRBV7-6 to TRBJ1-1; TRBD1 matches 8 bases. V lost 0 bases and J lost 4; bases outside the gene matches: 4. The CDR3 loop spans 15 amino acids. CDR1 and CDR2 from the germline V gene are SGHVS and FNYEAQ. CDR3 bases: TGTGCCAGCAGCTTAGCCCCAGGGGGCAGCACTGAAGCTTTCTTT. Its translation: CASSLAPGGSTEAFF.

The chain combines TRBV30 with TRBJ1-2, with 8 positions matching TRBD1. Germline lookup yields CDR1 GTSNPN and CDR2 SVGIG (reference sequence). J gave up 4 bases and V 3 bases, and 4 bases lay outside the gene matches. The CDR3 covers 13 residues. The CDR3 loop is CAWRTGAGYGYTF. In DNA form, the CDR3 reads TGTGCCTGGAGGACAGGGGCGGGCTATGGCTACACCTTC.

V and J are TRBV11-3 and TRBJ2-7; 8 nucleotides agree with TRBD2. The CDR3 is made up of 15 amino acids. The V gene end was trimmed by 1 base and the J gene end by 6 bases; junction bases not matched to a gene: 8. CDR1 and CDR2 from the germline V gene are SGHNT and YENEEA. DNA for the CDR3: TGTGCCAGCAGCTTAGGGGTAGCGGGAAGGCGCGAGCAGTACTTC. Residues: CASSLGVAGRREQYF.

The chain joins TRBV5-6 to TRBJ1-4, with TRBD1 as a possible D gene (6 bases). The CDR3 sequence is 14 residues long. Germline V gives CDR1 SGHDT, CDR2 YYEEEE. Trimming pared 6 bases from V and 7 bases from J, leaving 16 bases between. DNA of the CDR3: TGTGCCAGCACCCCCGGACAGAGACGTGAAAAACTGTTTTTT. Translating gives CASTPGQRREKLFF.

The chain couples TRBV6-5 to TRBJ2-5; D is ambiguous. Between the trimmed V and J ends, which lost 2 bases and 1 base, there was a span of 8 bases. Germline-derived CDR1 and CDR2 are MNHEY and SVGAGI. The length of the CDR3 is 14 residues. The CDR3 region is CASSYGTTQETQYF. CDR3 DNA: TGTGCCAGCAGTTACGGTACAACCCAAGAGACCCAGTACTTC.

On this clone itself: At one end the junction does not follow the germline gene, possibly because of a read error. V and J are TRBV7-9 and TRBJ2-7; 10 bases fit TRBD1. CDR1 SEHNR and CDR2 FQNEAQ come from the germline V gene (reference sequence). This CDR3 is built from 15 residues. The CDR3 loop is CSSSLGTGVSYEQYF. DNA of the CDR3: TGTTCCAGCAGCTTAGGGACAGGGGTTTCCTACGAGCAGTACTTC.